This T cell receptor (beta chain) was obtained from a study of PD-1 blockade in classical Hodgkin lymphoma. Relapse was seen in all patients after autologous stem cell transplantation, and brentuximab vedotin exposure was variable. Trimming removed 3 bases from V and 5 bases from J; junction bases left unmatched: 7. CDR1 is LNHDA, CDR2 SQIVND, per germline (reference sequence). The CDR3 length is 15 residues. The protocol was immunoSEQ multiplex PCR, while the TCRdb copy is restricted to in-frame clones and leaves out a portion. This table has 39,000 or so clones, 86% appearing once. The sample in question was peripheral blood mononuclear cells (PBMCs), obtained before the second cycle of nivolumab. The chain recombines TRBV19 with TRBJ1-5, with TRBD1 matching 7 bases. This TCR came from a human donor with classical Hodgkin lymphoma. CDR3: CASSINGRGDQPQHF. As DNA, the CDR3 is TGTGCCAGTAGTATCAACGGCAGGGGGGATCAGCCCCAGCATTTT. The complete variable domain, with remaining parts taken from reference TRBV19 and TRBJ1-5, reads DGGITQSPKYLFRKEGQNVTLSCEQNLNHDAMYWYRQDPGQGLRLIYYSQIVNDFQKGDIAEGYSVSREKKESFPLTVTSAQKNPTAFYLCASSINGRGDQPQHFGDGTRLSIL.